These T cell receptor beta chains were read from a single sample in a study of somatic mutations in cytotoxic T cells in rheumatoid arthritis. Assay: immunoSEQ multiplex PCR; the TCRdb copy retains only in-frame clones and omits some. The data contain about 25,000 clones, approximately 73% of them singletons. Sequencing input: CD8+ T cells sorted from blood. These receptors all stem from a young woman in good health. Both conserved end residues are part of each CDR3. Each record gives: J gene, V gene, CDR3 protein.

>TRBJ2-1|TRBV4-1
CASSDGSYNEQFF
>TRBJ2-1|TRBV10-3
CATRTGGNEQFF
>TRBJ1-5|TRBV7-9
CASSSWDQPQHF
>TRBJ2-4|TRBV27
CASSLLGVAKNIQYF
>TRBJ1-5|TRBV19
CASSPWGTSNQPQHF
>TRBJ2-2|TRBV9
CASSDSGNRHTGELFF
>TRBJ2-2|TRBV4-2
CASSQDPGSGELFF
>TRBJ2-1|TRBV7-9
CASSFWTGYNEQFF
>TRBJ1-4|TRBV4-1
CASSQDREGVNEKLFF
>TRBJ2-7|TRBV6-6
CASSSTSREQYF
>TRBJ1-5|TRBV15
CATSRDWGGWSNQPQHF
>TRBJ2-3|TRBV11-3
CASSLDSRLAGEDTQYF